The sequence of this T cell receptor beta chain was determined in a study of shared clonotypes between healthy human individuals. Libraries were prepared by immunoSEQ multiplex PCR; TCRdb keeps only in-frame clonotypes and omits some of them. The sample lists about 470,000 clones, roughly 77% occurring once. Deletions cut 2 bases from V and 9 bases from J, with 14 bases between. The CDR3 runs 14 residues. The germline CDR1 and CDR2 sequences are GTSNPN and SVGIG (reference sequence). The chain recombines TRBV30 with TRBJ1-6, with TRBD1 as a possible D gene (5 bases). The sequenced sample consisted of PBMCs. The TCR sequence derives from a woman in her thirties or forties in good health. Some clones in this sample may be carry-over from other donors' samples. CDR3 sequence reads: CAWSPGLSRSPLHF. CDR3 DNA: TGTGCCTGGAGTCCAGGGTTGTCCCGTTCACCCCTCCACTTT.